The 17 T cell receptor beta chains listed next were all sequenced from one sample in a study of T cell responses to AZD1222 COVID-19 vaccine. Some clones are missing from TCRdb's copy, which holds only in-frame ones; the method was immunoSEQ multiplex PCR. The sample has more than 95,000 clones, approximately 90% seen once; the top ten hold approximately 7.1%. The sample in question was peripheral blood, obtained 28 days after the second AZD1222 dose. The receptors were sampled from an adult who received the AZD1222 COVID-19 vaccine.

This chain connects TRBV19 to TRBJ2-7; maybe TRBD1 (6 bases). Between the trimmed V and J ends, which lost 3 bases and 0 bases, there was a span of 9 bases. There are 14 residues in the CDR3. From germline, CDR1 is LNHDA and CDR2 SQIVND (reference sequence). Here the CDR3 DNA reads TGTGCCAGTAGTATCAGGACAGACTCCTACGAGCAGTACTTC. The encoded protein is CASSIRTDSYEQYF.

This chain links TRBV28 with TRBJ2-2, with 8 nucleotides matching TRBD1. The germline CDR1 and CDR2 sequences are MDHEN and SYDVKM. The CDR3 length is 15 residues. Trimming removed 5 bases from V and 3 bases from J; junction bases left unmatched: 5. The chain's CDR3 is CASSPRTGYTGELFF. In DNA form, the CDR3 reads TGTGCCAGCAGTCCCCGGACAGGGTACACCGGGGAGCTGTTTTTT.

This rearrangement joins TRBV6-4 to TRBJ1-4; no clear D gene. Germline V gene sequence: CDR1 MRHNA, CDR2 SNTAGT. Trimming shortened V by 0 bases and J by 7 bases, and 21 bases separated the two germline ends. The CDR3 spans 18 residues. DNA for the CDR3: TGTGCCAGCAGTGACTCGAGAGGCAGCCTCGGGCTTAGTGAAAAACTGTTTTTT. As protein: CASSDSRGSLGLSEKLFF.

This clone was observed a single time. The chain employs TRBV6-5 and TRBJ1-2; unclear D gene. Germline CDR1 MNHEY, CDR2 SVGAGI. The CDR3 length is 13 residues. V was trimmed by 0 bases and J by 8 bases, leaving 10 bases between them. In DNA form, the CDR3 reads TGTGCCAGCAGTTACTCGGCTCGGAGCGGCTACACCTTC. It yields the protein CASSYSARSGYTF.

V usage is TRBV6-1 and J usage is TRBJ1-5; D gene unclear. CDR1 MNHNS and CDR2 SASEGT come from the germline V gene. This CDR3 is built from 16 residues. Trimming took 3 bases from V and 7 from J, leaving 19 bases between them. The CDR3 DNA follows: TGTGCCAGCAGTGACGGCCTAGGGAGGAGGCGGCAGCCCCAGCATTTT. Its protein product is CASSDGLGRRRQPQHF.

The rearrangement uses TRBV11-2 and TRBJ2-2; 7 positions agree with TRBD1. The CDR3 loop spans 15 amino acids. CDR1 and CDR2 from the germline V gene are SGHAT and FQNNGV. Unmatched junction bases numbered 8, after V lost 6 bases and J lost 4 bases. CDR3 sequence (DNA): TGTGCCAGCAGATCTACAGGGGAGAGCACCGGGGAGCTGTTTTTT. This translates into CASRSTGESTGELFF.

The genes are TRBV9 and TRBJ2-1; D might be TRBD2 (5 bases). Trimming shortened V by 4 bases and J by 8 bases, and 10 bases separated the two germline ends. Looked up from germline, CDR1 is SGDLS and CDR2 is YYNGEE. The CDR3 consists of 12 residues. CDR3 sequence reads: CASSFMGDEQFF. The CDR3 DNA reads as TGTGCCAGCAGCTTCATGGGAGATGAGCAGTTCTTC.

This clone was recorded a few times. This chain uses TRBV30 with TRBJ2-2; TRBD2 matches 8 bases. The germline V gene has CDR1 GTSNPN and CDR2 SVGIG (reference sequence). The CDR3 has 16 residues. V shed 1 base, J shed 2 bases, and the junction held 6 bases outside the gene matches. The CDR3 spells CAWSGLAGSNTGELFF. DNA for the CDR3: TGTGCCTGGAGTGGTCTAGCGGGCTCCAACACCGGGGAGCTGTTTTTT.

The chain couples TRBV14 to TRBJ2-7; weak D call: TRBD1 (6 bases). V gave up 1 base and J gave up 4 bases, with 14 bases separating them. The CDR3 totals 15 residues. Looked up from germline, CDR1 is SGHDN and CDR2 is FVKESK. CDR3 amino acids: CASSQGPPGAYEQYF. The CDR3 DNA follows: TGTGCCAGCAGCCAAGGACCCCCAGGGGCGTACGAGCAGTACTTC. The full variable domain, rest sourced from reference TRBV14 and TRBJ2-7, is EAGVTQFPSHSVIEKGQTVTLRCDPISGHDNLYWYRRVMGKEIKFLLHFVKESKQDESGMPNNRFLAERTGGTYSTLKVQPAELEDSGVYFCASSQGPPGAYEQYFGPGTRLTVT.

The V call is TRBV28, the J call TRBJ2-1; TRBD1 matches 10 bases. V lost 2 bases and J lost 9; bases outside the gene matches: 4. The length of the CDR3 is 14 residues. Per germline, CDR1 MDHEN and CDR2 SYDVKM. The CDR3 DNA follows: TGTGCCAGCAGTTTAATCGGGACAGGGGTTGAGCAGTTCTTC. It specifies CASSLIGTGVEQFF.

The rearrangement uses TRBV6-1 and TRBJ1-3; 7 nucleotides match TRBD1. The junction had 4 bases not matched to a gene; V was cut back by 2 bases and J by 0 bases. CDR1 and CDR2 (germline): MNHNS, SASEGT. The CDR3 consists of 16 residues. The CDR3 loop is CASSETGQTSGNTIYF. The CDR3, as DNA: TGTGCCAGCAGTGAAACGGGACAGACCTCTGGAAACACCATATATTTT.

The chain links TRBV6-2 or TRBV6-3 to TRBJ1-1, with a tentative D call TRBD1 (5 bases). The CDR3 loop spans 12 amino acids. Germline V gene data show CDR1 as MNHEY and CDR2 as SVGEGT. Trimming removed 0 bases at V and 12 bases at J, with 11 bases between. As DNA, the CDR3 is TGTGCCAGCAGTTACTCAGGGGACGTGACTTTCTTT. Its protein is CASSYSGDVTFF.

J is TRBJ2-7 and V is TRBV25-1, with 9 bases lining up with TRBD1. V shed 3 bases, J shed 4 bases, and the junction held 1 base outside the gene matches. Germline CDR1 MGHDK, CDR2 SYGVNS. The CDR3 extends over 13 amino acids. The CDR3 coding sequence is TGTGCCAGCAGTGACGGGACAGGGTACGAGCAGTACTTC. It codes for CASSDGTGYEQYF.

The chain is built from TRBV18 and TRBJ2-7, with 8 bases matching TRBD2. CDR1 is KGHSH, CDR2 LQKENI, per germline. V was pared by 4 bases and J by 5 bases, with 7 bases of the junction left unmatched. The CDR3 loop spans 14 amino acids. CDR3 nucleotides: TGTGCCAGCTCACGAAGCGGGGGTTGGGACGAGCAGTACTTC. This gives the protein CASSRSGGWDEQYF.

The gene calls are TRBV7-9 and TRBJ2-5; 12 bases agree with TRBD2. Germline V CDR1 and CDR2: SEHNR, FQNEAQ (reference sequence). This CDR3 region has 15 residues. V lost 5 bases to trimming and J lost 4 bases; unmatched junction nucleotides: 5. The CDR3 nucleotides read TGTGCCAGCAGCCCTCAGACTAGCGGGGGAGAGACCCAGTACTTC. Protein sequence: CASSPQTSGGETQYF.

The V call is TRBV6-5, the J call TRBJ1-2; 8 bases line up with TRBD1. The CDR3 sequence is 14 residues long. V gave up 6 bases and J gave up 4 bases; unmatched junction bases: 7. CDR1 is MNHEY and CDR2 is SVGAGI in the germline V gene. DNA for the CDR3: TGTGCCAGCAGACCCGACAGGGGCGGCTATGGCTACACCTTC. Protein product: CASRPDRGGYGYTF.

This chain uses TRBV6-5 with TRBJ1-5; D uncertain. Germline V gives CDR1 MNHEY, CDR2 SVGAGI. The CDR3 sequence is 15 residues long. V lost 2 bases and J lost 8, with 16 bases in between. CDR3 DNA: TGTGCCAGCAGTTACACGGACGGCCCAAAGGAGCCCCAGCATTTT. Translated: CASSYTDGPKEPQHF.